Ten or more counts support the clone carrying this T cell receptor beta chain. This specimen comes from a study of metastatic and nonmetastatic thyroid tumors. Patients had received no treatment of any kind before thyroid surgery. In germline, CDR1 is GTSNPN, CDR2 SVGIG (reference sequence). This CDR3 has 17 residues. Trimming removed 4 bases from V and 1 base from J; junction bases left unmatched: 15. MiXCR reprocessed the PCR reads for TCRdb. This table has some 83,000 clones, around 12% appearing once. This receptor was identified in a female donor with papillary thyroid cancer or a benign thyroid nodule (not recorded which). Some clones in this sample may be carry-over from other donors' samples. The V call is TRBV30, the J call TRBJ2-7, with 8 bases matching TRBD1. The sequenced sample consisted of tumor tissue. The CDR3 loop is CAWTTPGQETHSYEQYF. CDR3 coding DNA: TGTGCCTGGACCACCCCGGGACAGGAAACTCATTCCTACGAGCAGTACTTC.